This T cell receptor (beta chain) originates from a study of T cell responses to AZD1222 COVID-19 vaccine. V was shortened by 0 bases and J by 6 bases, with 2 bases between the two germline ends. Germline CDR1 and CDR2: WSHSY and SAAADI. The CDR3 is 11 residues long. TCRdb's copy holds only in-frame clones and misses some; the assay was immunoSEQ multiplex PCR. The sample has about 160,000 clones, 80% to 95% seen once; the top ten hold about 4.2%. In the case of this clone: No antigen is known for it.

Study results and caveats: Repertoire collection took place solely once the T cell response had peaked. Researchers report vaccine-associated CD4 TCRs spanning spike, with dominance at 160-218 and 743-854. Donor demographics were predominantly white British with a female majority; clonal diversity may be underestimated. Spike-specific TCR breadth and depth were elevated following two AZD1222 doses.

The receptor was derived from an adult in good health. The source was peripheral blood, collected on day 0 of AZD1222 vaccination. V and J are TRBV10-2 and TRBJ1-1; D gene unclear. Here the CDR3 reads CASSESPEAFF. As DNA, the CDR3 is TGCGCCAGCAGTGAGTCACCTGAAGCTTTCTTT.